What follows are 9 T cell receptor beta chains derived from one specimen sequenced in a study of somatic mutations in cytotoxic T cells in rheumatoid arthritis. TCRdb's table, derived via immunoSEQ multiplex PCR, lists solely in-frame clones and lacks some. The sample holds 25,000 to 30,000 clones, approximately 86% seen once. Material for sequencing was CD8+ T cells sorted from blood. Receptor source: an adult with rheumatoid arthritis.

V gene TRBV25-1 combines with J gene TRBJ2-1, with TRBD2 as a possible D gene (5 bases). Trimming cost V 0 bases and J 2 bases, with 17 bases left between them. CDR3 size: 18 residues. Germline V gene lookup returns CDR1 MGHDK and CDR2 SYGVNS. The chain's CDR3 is CASSEYVVAAAAYNEQFF. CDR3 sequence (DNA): TGTGCCAGCAGTGAATACGTCGTCGCAGCGGCGGCCTACAATGAGCAGTTCTTC.

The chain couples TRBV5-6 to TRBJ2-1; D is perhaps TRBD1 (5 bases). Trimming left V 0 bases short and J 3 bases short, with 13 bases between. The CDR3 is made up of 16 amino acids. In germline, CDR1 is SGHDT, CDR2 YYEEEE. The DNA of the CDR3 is TGTGCCAGCAGCTTGGCCAGGGCTTACCACTACAATGAGCAGTTCTTC. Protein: CASSLARAYHYNEQFF.

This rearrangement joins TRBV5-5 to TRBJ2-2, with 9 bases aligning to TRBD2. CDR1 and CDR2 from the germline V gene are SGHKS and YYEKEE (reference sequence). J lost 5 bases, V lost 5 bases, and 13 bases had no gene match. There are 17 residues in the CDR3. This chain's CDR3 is CASSFYIAGAKTGELFF. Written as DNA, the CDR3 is TGTGCCAGCAGTTTCTATATAGCGGGGGCCAAGACCGGGGAGCTGTTTTTT.

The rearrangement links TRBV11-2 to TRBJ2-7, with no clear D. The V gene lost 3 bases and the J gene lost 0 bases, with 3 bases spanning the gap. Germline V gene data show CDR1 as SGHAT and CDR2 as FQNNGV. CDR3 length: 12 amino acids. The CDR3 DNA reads TGTGCCAGCAGCTTTTTCTCCTACGAGCAGTACTTC. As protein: CASSFFSYEQYF.

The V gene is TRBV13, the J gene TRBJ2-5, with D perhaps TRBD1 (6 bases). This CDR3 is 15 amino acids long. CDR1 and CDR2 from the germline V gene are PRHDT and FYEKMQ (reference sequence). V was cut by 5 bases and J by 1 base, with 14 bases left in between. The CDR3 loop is CASSDGQTPQETQYF. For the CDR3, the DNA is TGTGCCAGCAGCGACGGACAGACCCCCCAAGAGACCCAGTACTTC.

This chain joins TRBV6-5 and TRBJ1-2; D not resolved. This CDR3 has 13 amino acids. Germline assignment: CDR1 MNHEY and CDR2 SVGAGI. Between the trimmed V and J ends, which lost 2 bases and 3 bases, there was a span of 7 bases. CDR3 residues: CASSYGRYYGYTF. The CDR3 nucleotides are TGTGCCAGCAGTTACGGCAGATACTATGGCTACACCTTC.

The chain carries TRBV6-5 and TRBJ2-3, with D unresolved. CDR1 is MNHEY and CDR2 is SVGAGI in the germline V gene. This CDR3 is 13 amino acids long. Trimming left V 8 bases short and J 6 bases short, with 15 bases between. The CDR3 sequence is CASGRGPSDTQYF. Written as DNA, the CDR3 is TGTGCCAGCGGGCGCGGACCGTCTGATACGCAGTATTTT.

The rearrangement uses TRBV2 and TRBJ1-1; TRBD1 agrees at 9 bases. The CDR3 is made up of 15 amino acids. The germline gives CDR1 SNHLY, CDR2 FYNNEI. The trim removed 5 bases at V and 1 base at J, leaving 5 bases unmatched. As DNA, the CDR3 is TGTGCCAGCAGTCAACAGGGGGCTTGGAACACTGAAGCTTTCTTT. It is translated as CASSQQGAWNTEAFF.

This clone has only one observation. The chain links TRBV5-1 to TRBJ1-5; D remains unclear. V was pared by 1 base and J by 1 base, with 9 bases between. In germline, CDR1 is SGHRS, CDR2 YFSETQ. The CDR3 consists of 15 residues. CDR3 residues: CASSLTGKSNQPQHF. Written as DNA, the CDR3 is TGCGCCAGCAGCTTGACGGGGAAGAGCAATCAGCCCCAGCATTTT.